This paragraph covers one T cell receptor beta chain sequence. The repertoire was sequenced with immunoSEQ multiplex PCR; TCRdb's copy has only in-frame clones and lacks some. Of approximately 170,000 clones in the sample, about 86% were seen once. The sample comes from a study of T cell responses to AZD1222 COVID-19 vaccine. Second-dose intervals near 4 or 12 weeks were combined. CDR1 is SGHRS and CDR2 is YFSETQ in the germline V gene. Trimming stripped 1 base from V and 2 bases from J, with 6 bases between. CDR3 length equals 13 residues. This TCR was recovered from an adult who received the AZD1222 COVID-19 vaccine. V is TRBV5-1 and J is TRBJ1-2, with D unclear. The material was peripheral blood, obtained 28 days after the second AZD1222 dose. The chain's CDR3 is CASSLRTNYGYTF. CDR3 bases: TGCGCCAGCAGCTTGAGGACCAACTATGGCTACACCTTC.